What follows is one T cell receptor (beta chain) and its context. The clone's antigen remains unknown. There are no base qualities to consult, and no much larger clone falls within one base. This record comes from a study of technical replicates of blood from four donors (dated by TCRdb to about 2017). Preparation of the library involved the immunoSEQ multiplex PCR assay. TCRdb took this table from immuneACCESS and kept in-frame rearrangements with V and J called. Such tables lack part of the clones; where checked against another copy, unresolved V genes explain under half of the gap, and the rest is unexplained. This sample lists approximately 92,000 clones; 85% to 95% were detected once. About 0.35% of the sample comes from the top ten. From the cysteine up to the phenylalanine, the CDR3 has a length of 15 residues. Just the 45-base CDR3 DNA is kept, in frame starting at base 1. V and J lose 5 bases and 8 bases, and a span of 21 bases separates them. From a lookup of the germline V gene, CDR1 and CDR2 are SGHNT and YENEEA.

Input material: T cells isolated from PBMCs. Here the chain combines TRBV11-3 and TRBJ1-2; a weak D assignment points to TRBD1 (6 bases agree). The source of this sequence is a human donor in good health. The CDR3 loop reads CASSRAQGTIYGYTF. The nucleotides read TGTGCCAGCAGCCGCGCGCAGGGGACGATATACGGCTACACCTTC.